Listed below are T cell receptor beta chains from one sample, sequenced in a study of T cell responses to AZD1222 COVID-19 vaccine. Method: immunoSEQ multiplex PCR; TCRdb's copy keeps in-frame clones and lacks some. Among 100,000 to 110,000 clones listed, more than 70% were seen once. The sample in question was peripheral blood, obtained on day 0 of MenACWY control vaccination. The receptors originated from an adult in good health. CDR3s include the opening cysteine and the closing phenylalanine or tryptophan. Fields, in order: J gene, V gene, clone size, CDR3 protein. For some rows the clone size is stated as once, few or many, or as a class when expanded; others skip it.

TRBJ2-3	TRBV20-1	NA	CSASGLRTSGTDTQYF
TRBJ2-5	TRBV3-1/TRBV3-2	few	CASSQIFWETQYF
TRBJ2-1	TRBV4-3	few	CASSQDGSSYNEQFF
TRBJ2-5	TRBV24-1	NA	CATRDRGQETQYF
TRBJ2-5	TRBV4-3	NA	CASSQDWGEETQYF
TRBJ1-2	TRBV28	NA	CASSDTWTGHYLFGYTF
TRBJ2-7	TRBV5-8	NA	CASSLSRTSYEQYF
TRBJ2-1	TRBV29-1	NA	CSVVEQGFNIGYNEQFF
TRBJ2-3	TRBV7-2	NA	CASSLEGTSGRGTDTQYF
TRBJ2-5	TRBV11-3	NA	CASSSNRGETQYF
TRBJ2-2	TRBV7-2	NA	CASSYGPTTGELFF
TRBJ2-7	TRBV3-1/TRBV3-2	NA	CASSQDWPYEQYF
TRBJ2-1	TRBV10-3	NA	CAISPTGENEQFF
TRBJ1-1	TRBV30	few	CAWSTLMNTEAFF
TRBJ1-2	TRBV19	NA	CASSILPPDYGYTF
TRBJ2-1	TRBV18	NA	CASSPNGPRVYNEQFF
TRBJ2-2	TRBV15	NA	CATSRNRDPGELFF
TRBJ1-5	TRBV6-5	NA	CASSYGGSNQPQHF
TRBJ1-2	TRBV19	NA	CAIQSPGQAGGYTF
TRBJ2-2	TRBV9	NA	CASSVGSGGYTGELFF
TRBJ2-1	TRBV10-3	NA	CAISGEYGGVYNEQFF
TRBJ2-5	TRBV12-3/TRBV12-4	NA	CASSLALETQYF
TRBJ2-7	TRBV6-1	NA	CASSLGQVPEQYF
TRBJ1-2	TRBV5-1	NA	CASSLDGRWGQGNDGYTF
TRBJ2-2	TRBV20-1	NA	CSASPASGATGELFF
TRBJ1-2	TRBV6-5	NA	CASRGTGGINGYTF
TRBJ2-5	TRBV7-6	NA	CASSSDSSQETQYF
TRBJ1-1	TRBV5-1	NA	CASSLGGRIMNTEAFF
TRBJ2-5	TRBV3-1/TRBV3-2	NA	CASSQDSALPQETQYF
TRBJ2-2	TRBV28	few	CAGGSGELFF
TRBJ1-5	TRBV28	NA	CASSRQGLTQHF
TRBJ1-1	TRBV7-9	NA	CASSNEGDTEAFF
TRBJ1-1	TRBV11-2	NA	CASSPRDSYTEAFF
TRBJ1-1	TRBV19	NA	CASSMRTGPEAFF
TRBJ1-1	TRBV28	NA	CASSLQGNTEAFF
TRBJ2-3	TRBV4-3	NA	CASSQGPGQGTDTQYF